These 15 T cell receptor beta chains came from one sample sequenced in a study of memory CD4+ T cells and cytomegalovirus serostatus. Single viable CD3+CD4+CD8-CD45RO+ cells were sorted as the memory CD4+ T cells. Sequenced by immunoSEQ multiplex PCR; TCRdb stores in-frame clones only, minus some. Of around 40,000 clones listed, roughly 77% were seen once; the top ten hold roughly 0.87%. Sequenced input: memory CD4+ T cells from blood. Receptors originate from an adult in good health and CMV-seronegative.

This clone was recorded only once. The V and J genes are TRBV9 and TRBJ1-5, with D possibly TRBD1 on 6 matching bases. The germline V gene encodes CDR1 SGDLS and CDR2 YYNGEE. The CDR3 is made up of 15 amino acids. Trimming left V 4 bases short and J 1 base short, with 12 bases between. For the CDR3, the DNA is TGTGCCAGCAGCAGGGGGTTAGGCAGCAATCAGCCCCAGCATTTT. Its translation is CASSRGLGSNQPQHF.

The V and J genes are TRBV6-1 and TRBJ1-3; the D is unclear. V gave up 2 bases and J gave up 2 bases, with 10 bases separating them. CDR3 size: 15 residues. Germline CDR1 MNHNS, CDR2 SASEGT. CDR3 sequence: CASSERERAGNTIYF. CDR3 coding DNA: TGTGCCAGCAGTGAACGGGAAAGAGCTGGAAACACCATATATTTT.

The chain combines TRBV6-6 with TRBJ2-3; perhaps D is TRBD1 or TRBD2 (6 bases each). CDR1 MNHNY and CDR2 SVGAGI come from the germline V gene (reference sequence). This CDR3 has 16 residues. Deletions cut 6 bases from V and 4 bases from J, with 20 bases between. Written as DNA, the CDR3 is TGTGCCAGCAGCACGGGGGTAGGGGGGTTCGCAGATACGCAGTATTTT. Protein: CASSTGVGGFADTQYF.

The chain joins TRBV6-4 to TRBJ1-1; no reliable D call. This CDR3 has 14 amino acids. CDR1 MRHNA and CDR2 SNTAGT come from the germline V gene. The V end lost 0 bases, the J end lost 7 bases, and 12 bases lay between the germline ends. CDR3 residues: CASSDSSVSGEAFF. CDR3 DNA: TGTGCCAGCAGTGACTCGAGCGTCTCAGGTGAAGCTTTCTTT.

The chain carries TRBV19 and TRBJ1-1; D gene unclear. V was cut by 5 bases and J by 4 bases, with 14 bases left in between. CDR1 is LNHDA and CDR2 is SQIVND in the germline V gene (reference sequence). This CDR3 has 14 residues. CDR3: CASSSKGGSTEAFF. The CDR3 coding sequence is TGTGCCAGTAGTTCTAAAGGAGGGAGCACTGAAGCTTTCTTT.

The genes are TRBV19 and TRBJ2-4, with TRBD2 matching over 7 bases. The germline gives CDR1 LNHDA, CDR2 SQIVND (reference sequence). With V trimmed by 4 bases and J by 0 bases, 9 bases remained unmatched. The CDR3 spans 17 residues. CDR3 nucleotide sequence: TGTGCCAGTAGTACTTCCGCGGGGGTTCGAGCCAAAAACATTCAGTACTTC. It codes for CASSTSAGVRAKNIQYF.

CDR3 protein: CASSEGTARFGGYTF. Here the CDR3 DNA reads TGTGCCAGCAGTGAAGGCACGGCCAGGTTCGGTGGCTACACCTTC. The chain uses TRBV2 and TRBJ1-2; D remains ambiguous. The CDR3 contains 15 residues. Germline V gene sequence: CDR1 SNHLY, CDR2 FYNNEI. Trimming shortened V by 1 base and J by 7 bases, and 16 bases separated the two germline ends.

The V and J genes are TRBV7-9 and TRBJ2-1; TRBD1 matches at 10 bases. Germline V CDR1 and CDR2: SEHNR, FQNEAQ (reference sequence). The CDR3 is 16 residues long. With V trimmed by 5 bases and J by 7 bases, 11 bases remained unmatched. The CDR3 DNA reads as TGTGCCAGCAGCGCGGAGGACAGGGGGGGTACGAATGAGCAGTTCTTC. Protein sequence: CASSAEDRGGTNEQFF.

CDR3 bases: TGTGCCAGCTCACCACCGCGTCCAAATGAAAAACTGTTTTTT. The encoded protein is CASSPPRPNEKLFF. V usage is TRBV18 and J usage is TRBJ1-4; D not resolved. The germline gives CDR1 KGHSH, CDR2 LQKENI. The CDR3 has 14 residues. Trimming pared 0 bases from V and 5 bases from J, leaving 7 bases between.

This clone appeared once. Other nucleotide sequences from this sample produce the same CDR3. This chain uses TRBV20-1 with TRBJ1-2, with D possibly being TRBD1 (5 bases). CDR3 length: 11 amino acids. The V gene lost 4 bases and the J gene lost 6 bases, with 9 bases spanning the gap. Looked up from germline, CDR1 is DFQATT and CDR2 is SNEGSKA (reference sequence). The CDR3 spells CSATGGNGYTF. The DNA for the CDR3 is TGCAGTGCTACTGGGGGAAATGGCTACACCTTC.

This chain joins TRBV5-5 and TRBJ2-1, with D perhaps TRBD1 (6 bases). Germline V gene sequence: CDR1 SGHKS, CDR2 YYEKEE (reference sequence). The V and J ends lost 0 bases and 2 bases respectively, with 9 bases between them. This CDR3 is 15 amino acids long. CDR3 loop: CASSLAQGPYNEQFF. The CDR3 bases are TGTGCCAGCAGCTTGGCACAGGGCCCCTACAATGAGCAGTTCTTC.

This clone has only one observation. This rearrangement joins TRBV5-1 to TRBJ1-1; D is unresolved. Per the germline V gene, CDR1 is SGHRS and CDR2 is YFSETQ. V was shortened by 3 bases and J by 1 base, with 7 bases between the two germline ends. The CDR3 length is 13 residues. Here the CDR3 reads CASSYDGNTEAFF. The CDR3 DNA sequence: TGCGCCAGCAGCTACGACGGGAACACTGAAGCTTTCTTT.

The CDR3 region is CASSYGRRTEKLFF. CDR3 bases: TGTGCCAGCAGTTACGGACGGCGAACTGAAAAACTGTTTTTT. This chain connects TRBV6-5 to TRBJ1-4; D unresolved. The ends were cut back, 2 bases at V and 7 bases at J, with 11 bases in the middle. Germline-derived CDR1 and CDR2 are MNHEY and SVGAGI. The CDR3 extends over 14 amino acids.

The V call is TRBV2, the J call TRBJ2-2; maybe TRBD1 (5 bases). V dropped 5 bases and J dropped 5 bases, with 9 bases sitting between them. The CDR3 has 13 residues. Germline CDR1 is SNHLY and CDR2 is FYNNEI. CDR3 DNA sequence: TGTGCCAGCAGTAGGGGTGCTACCGGGGAGCTGTTTTTT. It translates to CASSRGATGELFF.

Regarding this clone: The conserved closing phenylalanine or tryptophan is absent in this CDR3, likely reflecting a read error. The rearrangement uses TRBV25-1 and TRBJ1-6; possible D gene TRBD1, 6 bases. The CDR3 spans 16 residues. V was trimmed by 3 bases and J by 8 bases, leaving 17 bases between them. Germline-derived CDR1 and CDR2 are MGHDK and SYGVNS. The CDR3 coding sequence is TGTGCCAGCAGTGACTCTCGTCGACAGGTTTATTCACCCCTCCACCTT. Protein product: CASSDSRRQVYSPLHL.